This T cell receptor beta chain was found in a study of CD8+ T cells in alopecia areata. CDR3 length: 13 residues. From germline, CDR1 is MNHEY and CDR2 SMNVEV (reference sequence). V was trimmed by 0 bases and J by 7 bases, leaving 10 bases between them. After isolation, RNA underwent reverse transcription to generate cDNA as the sequencing template. Sequencing used immunoSEQ multiplex PCR; TCRdb keeps in-frame clones, though not all of them. The top ten hold less than 20% of the sample, which has about 150,000 clones, 40% to 60% seen once. The chain joins TRBV27 to TRBJ2-7; D remains unclear. Sequencing used CD8+ T cells sorted from blood, obtained at week 0. The receptor was derived from a human donor with alopecia areata. The CDR3 DNA follows: TGTGCCAGCAGTTTATCGAGCTGGGGAGAGCAGTACTTC. It encodes CASSLSSWGEQYF.